The clone carrying this T cell receptor (beta chain) has only a few counts. Its antigen is as yet unknown. Per the germline V gene, CDR1 is ENHRY and CDR2 is SYGVKD. This CDR3 contains 13 residues. Trimming took off 10 bases at V and 4 bases at J, with 16 bases between the two ends. This sample stems from a study of blood T cells in healthy people across ages. Study context: Template switching picked up about one barcoded beta molecule for each two T cells. Study results and caveats: Estimates drawn from one million T cells were deemed to understate diversity.

The use of a sample-barcoded 5' primer and a J-beta primer mix characterized a second PCR of roughly 7 to 11 cycles. TCRdb re-derived calls from the 5' RACE reads in MiXCR, one entry per CDR3 protein. The repertoire includes approximately 800,000 distinct CDR3 sequences, about 46% of them detected once, and 15% to 20% sits in the top ten. This clonotype originated in an elderly man in good health. The chain recombines TRBV10-3 with TRBJ1-2; D possibly corresponds to TRBD1 (6 bases). The sequenced material came from blood. CDR3 residues: CATAGTTGYGYTF. CDR3 coding DNA: TGTGCCACCGCAGGGACGACAGGCTATGGCTACACCTTC.